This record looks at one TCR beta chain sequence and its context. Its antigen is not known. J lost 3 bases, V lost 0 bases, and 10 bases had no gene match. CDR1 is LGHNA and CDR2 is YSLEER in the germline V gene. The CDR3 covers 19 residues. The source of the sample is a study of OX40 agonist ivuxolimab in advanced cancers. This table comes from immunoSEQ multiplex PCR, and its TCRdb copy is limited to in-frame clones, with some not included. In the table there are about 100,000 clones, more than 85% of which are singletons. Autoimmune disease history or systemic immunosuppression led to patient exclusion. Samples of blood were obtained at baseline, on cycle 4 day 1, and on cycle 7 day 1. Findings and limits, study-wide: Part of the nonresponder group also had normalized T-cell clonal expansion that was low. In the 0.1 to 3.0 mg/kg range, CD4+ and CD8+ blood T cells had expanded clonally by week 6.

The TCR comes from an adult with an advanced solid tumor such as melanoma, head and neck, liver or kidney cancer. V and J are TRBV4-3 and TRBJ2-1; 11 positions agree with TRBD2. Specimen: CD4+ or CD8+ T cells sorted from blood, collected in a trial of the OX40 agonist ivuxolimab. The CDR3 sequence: CASSQELAGVSGVYNEQFF. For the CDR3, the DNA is TGCGCCAGCAGCCAAGAACTAGCGGGAGTTTCGGGCGTCTACAATGAGCAGTTCTTC.